This T cell receptor (beta chain) is from a study of human T cells and chemical hapten exposure. The germline V and J ends were trimmed by 7 bases and 7 bases, with 10 bases remaining between them. Germline V lookup: CDR1 MNHEY, CDR2 SVGEGT. This CDR3 is 11 amino acids long. MiXCR was run by TCRdb on the RACE reads, yielding one entry per CDR3 protein. The table has over 100,000 distinct CDR3 sequences, roughly a tenth seen once. In its sample, this clonotype was seen a few times. Stated time point: patch test 2, 6 weeks after DPC sensitization. The treatment was: therapeutic diphenylcyclopropenone sensitization with weekly scalp DPC.

This specimen consisted of whole blood, obtained in connection with sensitization to the hapten diphenylcyclopropenone (DPC). The sequence derives from a woman aged 40 to 50 with alopecia areata. Some clones in this sample may be carry-over from other donors' samples. The chain combines TRBV6-2 or TRBV6-3 with TRBJ1-1; D not resolved. The CDR3 DNA sequence: TGTGCCAGCAACCTTGGGGATGAAGCTTTCTTT. This encodes CASNLGDEAFF.